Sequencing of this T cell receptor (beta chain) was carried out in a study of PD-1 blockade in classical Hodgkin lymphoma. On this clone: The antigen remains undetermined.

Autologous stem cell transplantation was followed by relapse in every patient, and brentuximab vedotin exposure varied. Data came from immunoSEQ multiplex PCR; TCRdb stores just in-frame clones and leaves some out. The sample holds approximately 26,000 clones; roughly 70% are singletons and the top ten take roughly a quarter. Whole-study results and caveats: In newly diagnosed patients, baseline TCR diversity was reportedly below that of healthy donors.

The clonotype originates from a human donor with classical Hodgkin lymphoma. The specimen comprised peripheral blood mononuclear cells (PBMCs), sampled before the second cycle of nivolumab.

The CDR3 DNA is TGTGCCAGCAGTGAGACCTACACAGATACGCAGTATTTT. Encoded protein: CASSETYTDTQYF. This rearrangement joins TRBV6-5 to TRBJ2-3, with D uncertain. The germline CDR1 and CDR2 sequences are MNHEY and SVGAGI. V was clipped by 5 bases and J by 2 bases, with 8 bases between them. The CDR3 runs 13 residues.